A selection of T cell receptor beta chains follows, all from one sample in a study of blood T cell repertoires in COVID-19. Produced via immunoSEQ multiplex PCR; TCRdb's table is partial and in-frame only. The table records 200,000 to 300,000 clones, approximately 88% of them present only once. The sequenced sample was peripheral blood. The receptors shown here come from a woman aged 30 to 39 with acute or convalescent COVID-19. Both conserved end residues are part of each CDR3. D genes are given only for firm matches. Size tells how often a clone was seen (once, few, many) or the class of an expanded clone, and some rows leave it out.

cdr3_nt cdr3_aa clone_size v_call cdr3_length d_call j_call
TGTGCCAGTGGGGGACAGTTCTTCGGTCAGCCCCAGCATTTT CASGGQFFGQPQHF . TRBV19 14 TRBD1 TRBJ1-5
TGTGCTAGTGGTTTGGTTACTAGCGGGAAATCCGGGGAGCTGTTTTTT CASGLVTSGKSGELFF . TRBV12-5 16 TRBD2 TRBJ2-2
TGCAGCGTCCGACTAGCGGGACTCGACTACGAGCAGTACTTC CSVRLAGLDYEQYF . TRBV29-1 14 TRBD2 TRBJ2-7
TGTGCCAGCCACAGGGGTGGGTCGTTCAATGAGCAGTTCTTC CASHRGGSFNEQFF . TRBV6-5 14 TRBD1 TRBJ2-1
TGTGCCAGCAGCTTGACTAGCGGGGGAGAGCAGTACTTC CASSLTSGGEQYF . TRBV7-9 13 TRBD2 TRBJ2-7
TGTGCCAGCAGTGATGGGCAGATCTATGGCTACACCTTC CASSDGQIYGYTF . TRBV2 13 . TRBJ1-2
TGTGCCAGCACCATCCCCTTGGTCAGGGGAAGAAAGAATGAGCAGTTCTTC CASTIPLVRGRKNEQFF . TRBV21-1 17 . TRBJ2-1
TGTGCCAGTAGTATAGATCCCAGCGGGAGCGGCAATGAGCAGTTCTTC CASSIDPSGSGNEQFF once TRBV19 16 TRBD2 TRBJ2-1
TGCAGTGCCCCTCTATTGAATGAGCAGTTCTTC CSAPLLNEQFF . TRBV20-1 11 . TRBJ2-1
TGTGCCAGAAGCTTGGCGGCCAGGTCAGGCTACGAGCAGTACTTC CARSLAARSGYEQYF once TRBV5-3 15 . TRBJ2-7
TGTGCCAGCAGCGTCGACAGGGCAGATACGCAGTATTTT CASSVDRADTQYF few TRBV9 13 TRBD1 TRBJ2-3
TGTGCCAGCAGCCCAACCGACAGGGGGCCTTTCTACGAGCAGTACTTC CASSPTDRGPFYEQYF . TRBV4-2 16 TRBD1 TRBJ2-7
TGTGCCAGCAGCAAAATGGGAGGATCTTACTCTGGAAACACCATATATTTT CASSKMGGSYSGNTIYF . TRBV21-1 17 . TRBJ1-3
TGTGCCAGCAGCCGCCGGACTAGCGGGACTAGCACCGGGGAGCTGTTTTTT CASSRRTSGTSTGELFF . TRBV3-1/TRBV3-2 17 TRBD2 TRBJ2-2
TGTGCCAGCAGCTCCGGGACAGGGGCTGGAAACACCATATATTTT CASSSGTGAGNTIYF . TRBV11-3 15 TRBD1 TRBJ1-3
TGTGCCAGCAGCGTTGCAAGGGAACAGGGAGGGGTTAATGAAAAACTGTTTTTT CASSVAREQGGVNEKLFF once TRBV5-5 18 . TRBJ1-4
TGTGCCAGTAGTATGCGTGCTGGAAACACCATATATTTT CASSMRAGNTIYF . TRBV19 13 . TRBJ1-3
TGCGCCAGCAGCCAAGGTGGGACAGGGGATCAGCCCCAGCATTTT CASSQGGTGDQPQHF . TRBV4-3 15 TRBD1 TRBJ1-5
TGTGCCAGCTACGAGGACAGACAAGAGACCCAGTACTTC CASYEDRQETQYF . TRBV18 13 . TRBJ2-5
TGTGCCAGCAGCTACCAAGCGGACACCGGGACAGGCTCCTACGAGCAGTACTTC CASSYQADTGTGSYEQYF . TRBV4-2 18 TRBD1 TRBJ2-7
TGTGCCAGCAGTTACTCCACCCAGGGGGCGCGGGGCTACACCTTC CASSYSTQGARGYTF once TRBV6-5 15 TRBD1 TRBJ1-2
TGTGCCAGTAGTCTATTACAGGTTAACCCTGGAAACACCATATATTTT CASSLLQVNPGNTIYF . TRBV19 16 . TRBJ1-3
TGTGCCTGGACGGGTAGCTCCTACGAGCAGTACTTC CAWTGSSYEQYF . TRBV30 12 . TRBJ2-7
TGTGCCAGCAGGCCACCGACTACCAACAATGAGCAGTTCTTC CASRPPTTNNEQFF . TRBV21-1 14 . TRBJ2-1
TGCAGCGTTGAATACGAGACTAGCTACGAGCAGTACTTC CSVEYETSYEQYF . TRBV29-1 13 . TRBJ2-7
TGTGCCAGCAGTTACGAGAGGGTAACAGATACGCAGTATTTT CASSYERVTDTQYF . TRBV6-5 14 . TRBJ2-3
TGCAGCGTTAGGGGGGGGCAGCAATACCAGCAGTACTTC CSVRGGQQYQQYF . TRBV29-1 13 . TRBJ2-7
TGCGCCACATCACAAACAGGGGCGGGAGGGCCAGATACGCAGTATTTT CATSQTGAGGPDTQYF . TRBV4-1 16 TRBD2 TRBJ2-3
TGTGCCAGCAGTTACTCGATAGGGGTTAGCTACACCTTC CASSYSIGVSYTF . TRBV6-5 13 . TRBJ1-2
TGTGCCAGTAGGGGGACACTGGGTCAGCCCCAGCATTTT CASRGTLGQPQHF once TRBV19 13 . TRBJ1-5
TGCGCCAGCAGCCAACTCGCAGGTAGTAGGCTGTACTTC CASSQLAGSRLYF . TRBV4-3 13 . TRBJ2-5
TGTGCCAGCAGCCAAGGGGCAGGCACAGATACGCAGTATTTT CASSQGAGTDTQYF . TRBV14 14 . TRBJ2-3
TGTGCCAGTAGTAAAGGCTGGACTAGCGACGACAATGAGCAGTTCTTC CASSKGWTSDDNEQFF . TRBV19 16 TRBD2 TRBJ2-1
TGTGCCAGCAGCTTAATCACGACCACAGCCTACAATGAGCAGTTCTTC CASSLITTTAYNEQFF . TRBV13 16 . TRBJ2-1
TGTGCCAGCTCCGGGACAGGGGGCCTGGGAGGAACTGAAGCTTTCTTT CASSGTGGLGGTEAFF few TRBV25-1 16 TRBD1 TRBJ1-1
TGTGCCAGCAGCCAAGGACAGGGGGCATCGGAAGCTTTCTTT CASSQGQGASEAFF . TRBV4-2 14 TRBD1 TRBJ1-1
TGTGCCAGCAGCCCTCGCTGGGCTCAGCCCCAGCATTTT CASSPRWAQPQHF . TRBV4-2 13 . TRBJ1-5
TGTGCCACCGGGACAGGCGGGACCGGGGAGCTGTTTTTT CATGTGGTGELFF . TRBV24-1 13 TRBD1 TRBJ2-2
TGTGCCAGCAGCTTAGCCTTGCTAGCGGGGGAGCAGTTCTTC CASSLALLAGEQFF . TRBV7-8 14 TRBD2 TRBJ2-1
TGTGCCAGCAGTTGGTTTGGCAGGGGTGATCAGCCCCAGCATTTT CASSWFGRGDQPQHF . TRBV6-2/TRBV6-3 15 . TRBJ1-5
TGTGCCAGCAGTTCCGACATCGTTAATTCACCCCTCCACTTT CASSSDIVNSPLHF few TRBV6-2/TRBV6-3 14 . TRBJ1-6
TGTGCCAGTAGTACCCCGGGACAGGGATCTGGGGCCAACGTCCTGACTTTC CASSTPGQGSGANVLTF . TRBV19 17 TRBD1 TRBJ2-6
TGTGCCAGCAGTTACTCGTTACTAGCGGGAGTAAAGACCCAGTACTTC CASSYSLLAGVKTQYF . TRBV6-5 16 TRBD2 TRBJ2-5
TGTGCCTGGAGTTCACACAGGGATCAGCCCCAGCATTTT CAWSSHRDQPQHF . TRBV30 13 . TRBJ1-5
TGCAGCGTCTTGCGGGACTGGAGCACTGAAGCTTTCTTT CSVLRDWSTEAFF . TRBV29-1 13 . TRBJ1-1
TGTGCCAGCAGTGAAAGTAGAGGGAGCGGAAACACCATATATTTT CASSESRGSGNTIYF . TRBV6-1 15 . TRBJ1-3
TGCAGTGCTAGTACGGGAGTCGGGTACGAGCAGTACTTC CSASTGVGYEQYF . TRBV20-1 13 . TRBJ2-7
TGTGCCAGCAGCCCTGGGGCAGGATCCTACGAGCAGTACTTC CASSPGAGSYEQYF . TRBV7-7 14 . TRBJ2-7
TGTGCCAGCAGCCAAGGTCAAAGCCCTAACTATGGCTACACCTTC CASSQGQSPNYGYTF . TRBV4-2 15 . TRBJ1-2